Shown below are 2 T cell receptor beta chains from a single sample sequenced in a study of blood T cell repertoires in COVID-19. Profiling relied on immunoSEQ multiplex PCR, and the TCRdb table lists in-frame clones only, not all of them. The repertoire consists of about 180,000 clones, with 88% occurring once and the leading ten covering approximately 9%. The sequenced sample was PBMCs or T cells enriched from blood (not recorded which). Every receptor here comes from a woman between 18 and 30 years old who had recovered from COVID-19.

The chain has TRBV5-1 and TRBJ2-1, with TRBD1 matching 7 bases. Per germline, CDR1 SGHRS and CDR2 YFSETQ. J lost 4 bases, V lost 4 bases, and 11 bases had no gene match. The length of the CDR3 is 16 residues. Here the CDR3 DNA reads TGCGCCAGCAGCGACCGTAACAGGGGCATTTACAATGAGCAGTTCTTC. This encodes CASSDRNRGIYNEQFF.

This rearrangement joins TRBV19 to TRBJ2-5, with 8 bases that match TRBD1. Germline CDR1 LNHDA, CDR2 SQIVND (reference sequence). V gave up 1 base and J gave up 2 bases; unmatched junction bases: 6. CDR3 length: 16 residues. CDR3 bases: TGTGCCAGTAGTATAGGGGGACAGGTTACTCAAGAGACCCAGTACTTC. This gives the protein CASSIGGQVTQETQYF.